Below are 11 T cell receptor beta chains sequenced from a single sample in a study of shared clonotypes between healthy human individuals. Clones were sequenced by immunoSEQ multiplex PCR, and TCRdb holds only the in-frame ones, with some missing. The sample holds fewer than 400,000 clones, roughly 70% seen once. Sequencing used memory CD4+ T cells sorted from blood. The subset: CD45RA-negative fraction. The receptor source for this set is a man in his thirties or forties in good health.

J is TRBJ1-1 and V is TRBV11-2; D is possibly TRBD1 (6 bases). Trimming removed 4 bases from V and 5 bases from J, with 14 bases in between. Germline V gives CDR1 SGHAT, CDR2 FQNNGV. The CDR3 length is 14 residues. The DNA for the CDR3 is TGTGCCAGCAGCTCAATTCAGGGGAGGACTGAAGCTTTCTTT. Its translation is CASSSIQGRTEAFF.

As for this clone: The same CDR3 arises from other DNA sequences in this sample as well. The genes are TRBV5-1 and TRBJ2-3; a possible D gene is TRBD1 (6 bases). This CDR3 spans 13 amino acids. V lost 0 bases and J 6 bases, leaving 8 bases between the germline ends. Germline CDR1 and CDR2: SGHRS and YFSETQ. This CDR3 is CASSLVGADTQYF. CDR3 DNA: TGCGCCAGCAGCTTGGTGGGGGCCGATACGCAGTATTTT.

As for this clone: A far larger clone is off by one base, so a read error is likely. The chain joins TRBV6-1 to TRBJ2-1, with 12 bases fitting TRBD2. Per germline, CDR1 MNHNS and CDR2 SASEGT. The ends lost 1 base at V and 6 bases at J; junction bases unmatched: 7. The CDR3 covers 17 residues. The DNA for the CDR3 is TGTGCCAGCAGTGAAGGGGCTAGCGGGAGGGCCATCAATGAGCAGTTCTTC. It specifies CASSEGASGRAINEQFF.

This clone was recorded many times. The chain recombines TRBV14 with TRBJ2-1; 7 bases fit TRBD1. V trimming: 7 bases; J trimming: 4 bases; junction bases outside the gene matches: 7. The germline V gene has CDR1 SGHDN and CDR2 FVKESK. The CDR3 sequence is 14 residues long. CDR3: CASNRGGSYNEQFF. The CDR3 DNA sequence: TGTGCCAGCAACCGAGGGGGCTCTTACAATGAGCAGTTCTTC.

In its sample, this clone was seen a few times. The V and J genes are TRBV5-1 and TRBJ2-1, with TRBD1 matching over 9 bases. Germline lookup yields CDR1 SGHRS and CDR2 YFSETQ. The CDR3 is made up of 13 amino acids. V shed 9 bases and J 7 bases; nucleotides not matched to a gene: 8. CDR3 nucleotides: TGCGCCACCGGGACAGGGTTTAGTAATGAGCAGTTCTTC. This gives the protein CATGTGFSNEQFF.

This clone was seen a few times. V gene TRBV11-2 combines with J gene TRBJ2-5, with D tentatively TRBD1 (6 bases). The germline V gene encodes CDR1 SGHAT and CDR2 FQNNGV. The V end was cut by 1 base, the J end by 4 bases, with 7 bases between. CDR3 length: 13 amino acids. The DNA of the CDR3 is TGTGCCAGCAGCTTAGTAGGGGGAGAGACCCAGTACTTC. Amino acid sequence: CASSLVGGETQYF. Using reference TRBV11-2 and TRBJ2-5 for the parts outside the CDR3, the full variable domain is EAGVAQSPRYKIIEKRQSVAFWCNPISGHATLYWYQQILGQGPKLLIQFQNNGVVDDSQLPKDRFSAERLKGVDSTLKIQPAKLEDSAVYLCASSLVGGETQYFGPGTRLLVL.

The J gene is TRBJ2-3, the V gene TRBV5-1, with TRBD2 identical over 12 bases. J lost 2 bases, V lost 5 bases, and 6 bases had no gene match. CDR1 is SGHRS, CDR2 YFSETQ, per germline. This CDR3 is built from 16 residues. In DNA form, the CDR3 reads TGCGCCAGCAGTCGGCTAGCGGGAGGGAACACAGATACGCAGTATTTT. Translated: CASSRLAGGNTDTQYF.

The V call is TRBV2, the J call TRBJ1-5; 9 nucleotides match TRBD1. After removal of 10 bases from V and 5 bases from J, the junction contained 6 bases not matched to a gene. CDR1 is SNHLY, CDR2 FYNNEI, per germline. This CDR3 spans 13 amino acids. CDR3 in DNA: TGTGCCACCCGGACAGGGGAGGATCAGCCCCAGCATTTT. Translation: CATRTGEDQPQHF.

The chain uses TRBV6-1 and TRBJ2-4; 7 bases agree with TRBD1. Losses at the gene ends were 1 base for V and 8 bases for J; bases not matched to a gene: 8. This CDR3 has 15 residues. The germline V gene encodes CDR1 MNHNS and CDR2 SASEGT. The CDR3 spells CASSEEGASLYIQYF. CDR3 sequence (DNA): TGTGCCAGCAGTGAAGAGGGGGCCTCTTTATACATTCAGTACTTC.

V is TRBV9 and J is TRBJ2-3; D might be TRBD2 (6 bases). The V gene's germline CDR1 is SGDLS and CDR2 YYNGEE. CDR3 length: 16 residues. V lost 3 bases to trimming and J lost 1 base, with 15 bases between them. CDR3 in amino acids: CASSAGAGRGTDTQYF. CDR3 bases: TGTGCCAGCAGCGCAGGAGCGGGCCGTGGCACAGATACGCAGTATTTT.

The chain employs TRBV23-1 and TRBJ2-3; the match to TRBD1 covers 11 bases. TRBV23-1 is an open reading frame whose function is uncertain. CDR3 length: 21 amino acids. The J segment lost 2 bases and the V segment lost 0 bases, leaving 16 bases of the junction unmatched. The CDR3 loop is CASSQSYRGTGGRIYTDTQYF. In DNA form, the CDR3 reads TGCGCCAGCAGTCAATCTTACCGCGGGACAGGGGGTCGGATTTACACAGATACGCAGTATTTT.